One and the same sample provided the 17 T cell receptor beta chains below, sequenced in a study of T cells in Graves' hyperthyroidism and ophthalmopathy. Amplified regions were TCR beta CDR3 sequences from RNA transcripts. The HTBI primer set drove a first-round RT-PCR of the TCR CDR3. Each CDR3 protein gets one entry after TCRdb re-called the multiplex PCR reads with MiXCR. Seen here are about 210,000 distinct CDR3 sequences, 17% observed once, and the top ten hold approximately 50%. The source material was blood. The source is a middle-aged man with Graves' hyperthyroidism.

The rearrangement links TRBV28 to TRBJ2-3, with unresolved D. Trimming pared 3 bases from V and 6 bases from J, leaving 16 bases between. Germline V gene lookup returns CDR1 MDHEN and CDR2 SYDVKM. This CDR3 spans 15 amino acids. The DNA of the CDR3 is TGTGCCAGCAGTTTCGTTTATGGTAGCAAGGATACGCAGTATTTT. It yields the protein CASSFVYGSKDTQYF.

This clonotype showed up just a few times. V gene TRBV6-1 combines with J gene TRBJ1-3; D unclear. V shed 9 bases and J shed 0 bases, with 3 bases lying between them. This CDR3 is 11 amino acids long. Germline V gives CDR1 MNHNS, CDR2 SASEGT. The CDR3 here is CARGSGNTIYF. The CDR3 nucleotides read TGTGCCAGGGGCTCTGGAAACACCATATATTTT.

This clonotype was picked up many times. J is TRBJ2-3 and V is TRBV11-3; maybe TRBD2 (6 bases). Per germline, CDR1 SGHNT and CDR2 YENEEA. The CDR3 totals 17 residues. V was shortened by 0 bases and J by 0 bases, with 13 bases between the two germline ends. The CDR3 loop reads CASSLDQRLESTDTQYF. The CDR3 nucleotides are TGTGCCAGCAGCTTAGATCAGAGACTAGAAAGCACAGATACGCAGTATTTT. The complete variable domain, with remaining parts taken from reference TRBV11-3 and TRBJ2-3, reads EAGVVQSPRYKIIEKKQPVAFWCNPISGHNTLYWYLQNLGQGPELLIRYENEEAVDDSQLPKDRFSAERLKGVDSTLKIQPAELGDSAVYLCASSLDQRLESTDTQYFGPGTRLTVL.

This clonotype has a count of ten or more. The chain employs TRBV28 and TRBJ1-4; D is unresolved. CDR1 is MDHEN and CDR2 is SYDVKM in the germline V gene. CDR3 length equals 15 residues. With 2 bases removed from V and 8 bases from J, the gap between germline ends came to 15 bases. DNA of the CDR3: TGTGCCAGCAGTTTAAGTGGCCAACTTAGGGAAAAACTGTTTTTT. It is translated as CASSLSGQLREKLFF.

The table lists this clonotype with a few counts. The CDR3 here is CASSVDRGGYTIYF. The CDR3, as DNA: TGTGCCAGCAGCGTCGACAGGGGAGGGTACACCATATATTTT. The rearrangement joins TRBV7-2 to TRBJ1-3, with 8 bases identical to TRBD1. The V gene's germline CDR1 is SGHTA and CDR2 FQGNSA. The CDR3 is made up of 14 amino acids. V shed 5 bases and J 8 bases; nucleotides not matched to a gene: 8.

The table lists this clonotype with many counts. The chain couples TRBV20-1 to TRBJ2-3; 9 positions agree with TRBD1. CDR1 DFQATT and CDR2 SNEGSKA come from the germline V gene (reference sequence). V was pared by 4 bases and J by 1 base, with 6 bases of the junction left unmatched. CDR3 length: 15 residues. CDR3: CSAKRTGDGTDTQYF. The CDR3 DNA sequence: TGCAGTGCTAAGCGGACAGGGGACGGCACAGATACGCAGTATTTT.

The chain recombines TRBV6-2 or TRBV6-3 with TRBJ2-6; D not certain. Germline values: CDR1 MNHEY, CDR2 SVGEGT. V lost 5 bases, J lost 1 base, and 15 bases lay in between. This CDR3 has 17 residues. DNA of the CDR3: TGTGCCAGCAGTCCCCCTGGGCGGATTTCTGGGGCCAACGTCCTGACTTTC. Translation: CASSPPGRISGANVLTF.

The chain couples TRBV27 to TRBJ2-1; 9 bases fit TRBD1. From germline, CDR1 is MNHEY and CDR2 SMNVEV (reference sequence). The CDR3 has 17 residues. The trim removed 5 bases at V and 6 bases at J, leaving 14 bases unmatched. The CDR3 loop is CASSTIYLRDRVNEQFF. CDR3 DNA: TGTGCCAGCAGTACCATCTACCTCCGGGACAGGGTCAATGAGCAGTTCTTC.

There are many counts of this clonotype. The DNA of the CDR3 is TGTGCCAGCAGCTGGGGTGGGTCTTACAATGAGCAGTTCTTC. It is translated as CASSWGGSYNEQFF. This rearrangement joins TRBV28 to TRBJ2-1, with no clear D. The CDR3 extends over 14 amino acids. CDR1 is MDHEN, CDR2 SYDVKM, per germline. V was cut by 6 bases and J by 4 bases, with 13 bases left in between. The full variable domain, with the rest looked up from reference TRBV28 and TRBJ2-1, is DVKVTQSSRYLVKRTGEKVFLECVQDMDHENMFWYRQDPGLGLRLIYFSYDVKMKEKGDIPEGYSVSREKKERFSLILESASTNQTSMYLCASSWGGSYNEQFFGPGTRLTVL.

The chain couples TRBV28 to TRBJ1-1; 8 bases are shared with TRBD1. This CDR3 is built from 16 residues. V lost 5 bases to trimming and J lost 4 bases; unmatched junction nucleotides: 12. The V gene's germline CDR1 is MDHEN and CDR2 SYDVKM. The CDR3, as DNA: TGTGCCAGCAGTCTACGGACAGGGAGTGGGTCCACTGAAGCTTTCTTT. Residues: CASSLRTGSGSTEAFF.

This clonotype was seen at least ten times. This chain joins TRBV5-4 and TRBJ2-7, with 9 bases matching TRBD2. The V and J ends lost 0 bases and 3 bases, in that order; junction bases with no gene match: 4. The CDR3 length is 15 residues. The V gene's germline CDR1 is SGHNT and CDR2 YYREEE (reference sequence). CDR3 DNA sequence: TGTGCCAGCAGCTTGGGGTCTAGCGGGGACTACGAGCAGTACTTC. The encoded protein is CASSLGSSGDYEQYF.

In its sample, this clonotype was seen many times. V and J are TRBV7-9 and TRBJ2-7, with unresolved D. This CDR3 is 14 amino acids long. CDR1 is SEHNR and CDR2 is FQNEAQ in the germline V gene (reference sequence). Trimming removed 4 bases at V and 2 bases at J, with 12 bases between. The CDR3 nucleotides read TGTGCCAGCAGCTCCACGTCCCAGCCCTACGAGCAGTACTTC. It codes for CASSSTSQPYEQYF.

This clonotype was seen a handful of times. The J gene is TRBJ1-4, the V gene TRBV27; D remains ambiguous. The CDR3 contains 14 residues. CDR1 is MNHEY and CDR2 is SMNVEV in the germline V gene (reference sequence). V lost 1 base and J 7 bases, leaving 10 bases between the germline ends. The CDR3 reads CASSLYTRSEKLFF. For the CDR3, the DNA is TGTGCCAGCAGTTTATATACCCGGAGTGAAAAACTGTTTTTT. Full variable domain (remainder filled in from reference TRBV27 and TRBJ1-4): EAQVTQNPRYLITVTGKKLTVTCSQNMNHEYMSWYRQDPGLGLRQIYYSMNVEVTDKGDVPEGYKVSRKEKRNFPLILESPSPNQTSLYFCASSLYTRSEKLFFGSGTQLSVL.

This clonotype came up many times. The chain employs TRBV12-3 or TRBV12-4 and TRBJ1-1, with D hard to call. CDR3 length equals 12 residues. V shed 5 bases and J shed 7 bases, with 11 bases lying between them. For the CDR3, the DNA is TGTGCCAGCAGTAGGATACTTCATGAAGCTTTCTTT. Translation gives CASSRILHEAFF.

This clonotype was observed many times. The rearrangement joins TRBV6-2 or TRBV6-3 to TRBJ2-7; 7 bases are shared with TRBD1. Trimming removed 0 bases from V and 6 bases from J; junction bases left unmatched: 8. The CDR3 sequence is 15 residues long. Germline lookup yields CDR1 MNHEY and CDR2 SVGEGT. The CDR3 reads CASSYSAGGLSEQYF. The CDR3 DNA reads TGTGCCAGCAGTTACTCAGCAGGGGGTCTAAGCGAGCAGTACTTC.

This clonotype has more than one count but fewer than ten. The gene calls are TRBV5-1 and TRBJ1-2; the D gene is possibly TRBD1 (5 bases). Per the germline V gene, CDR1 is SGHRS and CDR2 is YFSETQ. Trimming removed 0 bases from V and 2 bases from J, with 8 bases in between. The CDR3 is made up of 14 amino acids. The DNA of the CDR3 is TGCGCCAGCAGCTTGGCCGGGGGGAACTATGGCTACACCTTC. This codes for CASSLAGGNYGYTF.

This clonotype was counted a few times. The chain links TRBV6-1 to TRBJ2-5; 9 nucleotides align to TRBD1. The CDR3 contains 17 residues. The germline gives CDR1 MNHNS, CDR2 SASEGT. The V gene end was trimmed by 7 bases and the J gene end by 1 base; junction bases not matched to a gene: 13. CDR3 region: CASTVVLGGQGQETQYF. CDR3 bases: TGTGCCAGCACCGTGGTGTTAGGGGGACAGGGCCAAGAGACCCAGTACTTC.